The rows below give T cell receptor beta chains drawn from one sample of a study of post-analysis software for immune sequencing data. MiXCR, run by TCRdb on the PCR reads, gives a single entry per CDR3 protein. The sample lists some 690,000 distinct CDR3 sequences, less than 35% occurring once. The sample was blood. These receptors all come from a girl aged 10-17 years with multiple sclerosis. CDR3s include the opening cysteine and the closing phenylalanine or tryptophan.

J	V	CDR3
TRBJ1-2	TRBV7-9	CASSAGTSFNYGYTF
TRBJ2-1	TRBV6-2/TRBV6-3	CASREDFSYNEQFF
TRBJ1-2	TRBV24-1	CATSDSRPYYGYTF
TRBJ2-5	TRBV7-2	CASSLARGGSLETQYF
TRBJ2-1	TRBV29-1	CSAEDRGAYNEQFF
TRBJ2-1	TRBV29-1	CSVEGHLAGGSSYNKQFF
TRBJ1-1	TRBV7-2	CASSPVNTPNTEAFF
TRBJ1-2	TRBV28	CASRQTGVHNYGYTF
TRBJ2-1	TRBV10-3	CAISESTGLAELVAHEQFF
TRBJ1-2	TRBV25-1	CASSEWAGYGYTF
TRBJ2-1	TRBV11-2	CASSYRTVALDEQFF
TRBJ1-1	TRBV29-1	CSVARSLMNTEAFF
TRBJ2-3	TRBV5-1	CASSIGLEGSTDTQYF
TRBJ1-1	TRBV20-1	CSARRGQANTEAFF
-	TRBV14	CASSQDLLDEQYF
TRBJ2-1	TRBV5-1	CACSQREPSYNEQFF
TRBJ2-3	TRBV20-1	CSALGSRPDTQYF
TRBJ2-7	TRBV9	CASSQTTGGLEQYF
TRBJ2-3	TRBV5-6	CASTWGSTDTQYF
TRBJ1-5	TRBV2	CASNTGGDQPQHF
TRBJ2-7	TRBV19	CASSQQGAGKSYEQYF
TRBJ1-2	TRBV28	CASSPGGGRGYGYTF
TRBJ2-7	TRBV29-1	CSVDGEVGSSSYEQYF
TRBJ2-3	TRBV6-6	CASSFGQGIGDTQYF
TRBJ1-2	TRBV29-1	CSVDVVEGTDTYGYTF
TRBJ2-3	TRBV10-3	CAIRATVEADTQYF
TRBJ2-5	TRBV21-1	CASTHGRGGPFRETQYF
TRBJ2-3	TRBV12-3/TRBV12-4	CASSLDVRPDTQYF
TRBJ2-1	TRBV7-2	CASSSTGTGGYNEQFF
TRBJ2-1	TRBV29-1	CSVRGRRADNEQFF
TRBJ1-5	TRBV10-2	CASSEPRQGWNQPQHF
TRBJ2-3	TRBV7-2	CASSLAASGRAGSDTQYF
TRBJ2-3	TRBV7-2	CASSLVLRLAGDGTDTRYF
TRBJ2-5	TRBV12-3/TRBV12-4	CASTGAGEYNEQYF
TRBJ1-2	TRBV20-1	CSASGVIGHTF
TRBJ2-3	TRBV20-1	CSARVDSSSDTQYF
TRBJ2-7	TRBV4-3	CASSQDQGTGGHEQYF
TRBJ2-7	TRBV20-1	CSARDLQGVDYEQYF
TRBJ2-1	TRBV24-1	CATSDLRRGSSYNEQFF
TRBJ2-1	TRBV5-6	CASRPGTGGFEQFF
TRBJ2-3	TRBV20-1	CSASRGGLAGQDTQYF
TRBJ2-1	TRBV7-9	CASSLGVGGQRSHEQFF
TRBJ2-7	TRBV20-1	CSATTKFAQGPFSYEQYF
TRBJ2-7	TRBV25-1	CASSEPLGRREGHYEQYF
TRBJ1-1	TRBV4-1	CASSAQLSPNTEAFF
TRBJ1-1	TRBV20-1	CSASGKGNTEAFF
TRBJ2-5	TRBV20-1	CSARVGDRIDYQETQYF
-	TRBV7-2	CASSLFGRGSYEQYF
TRBJ1-1	TRBV20-1	CSASPGSWGTEAFF
TRBJ2-7	TRBV21-1	CASSKISAEAVYEQYF
TRBJ2-6	TRBV27	CASSLMRSSGANVLTF
TRBJ2-2	TRBV12-3/TRBV12-4	CASSRRLAANTGELFF
TRBJ2-3	TRBV10-3	CAISPTAFTDTQYF
TRBJ1-5	TRBV20-1	CSVEPIQGSEQPQHF
TRBJ2-1	TRBV20-1	CSTPSPRTHLYYNEQFF